This T cell receptor beta chain was sequenced during a study of vaccination and CD4 T cells after COVID-19. Turning to the study itself: The control cultures got either a CEFX pool, an HIV-1 Nef pool, or no peptide at all.

The CDR3 runs to 15 residues. Per the germline V gene, CDR1 is LNHNV and CDR2 is YYDKDF (reference sequence). Trimming pared 5 bases from V and 2 bases from J, leaving 14 bases between. Treatment defined: approximately nine-day PBMC culture with coronavirus spike peptide pools or control peptides (ViraFEST assay). None of the healthy vaccine recipients had prior SARS-CoV-2 infection, per negative nucleocapsid antibodies before and after vaccination. Cultures of PBMCs, two million per well, were set up with 10 IU/ml IL-2 and around 9.8 ug/ml peptide pools. As concerns this clonotype: The antigen is not known.

Cultured CD4+ T-cell DNA underwent Oncomine TCR Beta short-read sequencing. MiXCR was run by TCRdb on the PCR reads, yielding one entry per CDR3 protein. This table holds over 15,000 distinct CDR3 sequences, approximately 72% found once. The source was CD4+ T cells from blood, cultured in vitro, collected after SARS-CoV-2 vaccination. The sequence came from a human donor who received a COVID-19 vaccine. The chain has TRBV15 and TRBJ2-3, with D perhaps matching TRBD1 (7 bases). This CDR3 is CATSLSGGPTDTQYF. The DNA of the CDR3 is TGTGCCACCAGCTTATCAGGGGGGCCCACAGATACGCAGTATTTT.